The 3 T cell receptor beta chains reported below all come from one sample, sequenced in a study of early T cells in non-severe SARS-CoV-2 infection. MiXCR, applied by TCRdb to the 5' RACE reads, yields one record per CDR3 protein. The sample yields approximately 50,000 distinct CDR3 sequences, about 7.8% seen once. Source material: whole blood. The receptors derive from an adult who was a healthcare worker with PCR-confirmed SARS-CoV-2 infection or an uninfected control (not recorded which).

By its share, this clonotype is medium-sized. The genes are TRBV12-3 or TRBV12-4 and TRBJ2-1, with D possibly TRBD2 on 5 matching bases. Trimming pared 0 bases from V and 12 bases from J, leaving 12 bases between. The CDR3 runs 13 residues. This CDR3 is CASSLAEASRQFF. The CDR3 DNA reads TGTGCCAGCAGTTTAGCGGAGGCTAGCAGGCAGTTCTTC.

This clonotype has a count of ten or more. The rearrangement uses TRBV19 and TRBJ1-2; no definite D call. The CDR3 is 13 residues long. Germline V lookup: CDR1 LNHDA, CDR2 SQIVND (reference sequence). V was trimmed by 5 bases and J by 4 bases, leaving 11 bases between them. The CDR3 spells CASSADTGYGYTF. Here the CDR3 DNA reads TGTGCCAGTAGTGCTGACACGGGCTATGGCTACACCTTC.

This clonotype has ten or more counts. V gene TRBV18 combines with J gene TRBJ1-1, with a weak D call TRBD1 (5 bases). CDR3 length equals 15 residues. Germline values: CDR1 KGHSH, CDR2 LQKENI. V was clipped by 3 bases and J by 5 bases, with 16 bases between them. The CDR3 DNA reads TGTGCCAGCTCACCCCCTACCACAGGACGGACTGAAGCTTTCTTT. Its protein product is CASSPPTTGRTEAFF.